Listed here is a single T cell receptor beta chain. The PCR was carried out with 60 Vbeta primers and 13 Jbeta primers. Method: immunoSEQ multiplex PCR; TCRdb's copy keeps in-frame clones and lacks some. The repertoire has over 250,000 clones, roughly two thirds of them found once; the top ten carry approximately 2.5%. This entry comes from a study of cytomegalovirus exposure and HLA in healthy donors. As for the study in general: Early on, a data release was issued that held 65 million to 100 million unique TCRs from HLA-typed donors.

Germline CDR1 reads SGHVS; CDR2 reads FQNEAQ. The CDR3 is 13 amino acids. J lost 6 bases, V lost 5 bases, and 7 bases had no gene match. The gene calls are TRBV7-8 and TRBJ2-7; TRBD1 matches at 7 bases. Sequencing input: PBMCs. The TCR sequence derives from a female donor in good health and CMV-seronegative. The CDR3 loop is CASSLGQIFEQYF. In DNA form, the CDR3 reads TGTGCCAGCAGCCTGGGACAGATCTTCGAGCAGTACTTC. Full variable domain (missing parts from reference TRBV7-8 and TRBJ2-7): GAGVSQSPRYKVAKRGQDVALRCDPISGHVSLFWYQQALGQGPEFLTYFQNEAQLDKSGLPSDRFFAERPEGSVSTLKIQRTQQEDSAVYLCASSLGQIFEQYFGPGTRLTVT.